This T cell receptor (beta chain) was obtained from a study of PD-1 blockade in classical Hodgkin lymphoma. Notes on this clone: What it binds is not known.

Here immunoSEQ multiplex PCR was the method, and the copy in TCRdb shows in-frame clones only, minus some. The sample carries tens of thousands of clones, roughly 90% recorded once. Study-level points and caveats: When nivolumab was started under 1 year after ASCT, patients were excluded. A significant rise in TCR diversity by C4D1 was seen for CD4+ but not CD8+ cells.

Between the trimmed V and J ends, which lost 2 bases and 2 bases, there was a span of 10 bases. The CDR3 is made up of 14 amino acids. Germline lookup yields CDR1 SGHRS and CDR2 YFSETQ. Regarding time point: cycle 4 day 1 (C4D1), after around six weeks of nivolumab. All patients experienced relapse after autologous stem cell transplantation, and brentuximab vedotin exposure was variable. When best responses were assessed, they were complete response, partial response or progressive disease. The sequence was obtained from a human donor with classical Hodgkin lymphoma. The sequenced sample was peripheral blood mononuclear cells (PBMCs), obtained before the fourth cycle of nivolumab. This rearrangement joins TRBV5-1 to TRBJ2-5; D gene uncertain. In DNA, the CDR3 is TGCGCCAGCAGCTTAAGGGCCAGACAAGAGACCCAGTACTTC. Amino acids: CASSLRARQETQYF.